This T cell receptor beta chain is drawn from a study of T-cell reconstitution after alpha-beta-depleted transplantation in children. The TCRbeta library was prepared with unique molecular identifiers. TCRdb re-analysed the PCR reads in MiXCR, keeping a single row per CDR3 protein. The sample records roughly 200,000 distinct CDR3 sequences, roughly 8.1% being singletons. The germline gives CDR1 KGHSH, CDR2 LQKENI. Trimming removed 3 bases from V and 4 bases from J; junction bases left unmatched: 8. The CDR3 is made up of 15 amino acids. This clonotype was detected a few times. This TCR came from a male patient between 2 and 10 years old who had a stem cell transplant for acute myeloid leukemia, so the T cells may come from the graft donor. Sequencing used PBMCs, mostly from graft donor cells, obtained 360 days after TCRalphabeta/CD19-depleted stem cell transplant. V usage is TRBV18 and J usage is TRBJ1-2, with 7 bases lining up with TRBD1. In DNA, the CDR3 is TGTGCCAGCTCACCTTTTACGGGACAGCCCTATGGCTACACCTTC. Its translation is CASSPFTGQPYGYTF.